Each of the 14 T cell receptor beta chains below was sequenced from the same sample in a study of T cell responses to AZD1222 COVID-19 vaccine. Sequencing was performed with immunoSEQ multiplex PCR; in TCRdb, only in-frame clones are kept and a portion is missing. The table shows more than 50,000 clones, with nearly 90% occurring only once. Sequenced material: peripheral blood, taken on day 0 of AZD1222 vaccination. The receptor set was obtained from an adult in good health.

In its sample, this clone was seen once. V usage is TRBV6-5 and J usage is TRBJ2-5, with TRBD2 identical over 15 bases. The CDR3 runs to 16 residues. Germline V gene lookup returns CDR1 MNHEY and CDR2 SVGAGI. Germline trimming cut 4 bases from V and 5 bases from J; bases unmatched to any gene: 5. CDR3 protein: CASSSSGTSGGETQYF. For the CDR3, the DNA is TGTGCCAGCAGTTCCTCCGGGACTAGCGGGGGGGAGACCCAGTACTTC.

The chain uses TRBV5-6 and TRBJ1-4; D unclear. Per germline, CDR1 SGHDT and CDR2 YYEEEE. V shed 1 base and J shed 5 bases, with 6 bases lying between them. The CDR3 runs to 13 residues. The CDR3 sequence is CASSLTGNEKLFF. The CDR3 DNA reads TGTGCCAGCAGCTTGACTGGGAATGAAAAACTGTTTTTT.

The chain combines TRBV6-2 or TRBV6-3 with TRBJ2-3, with 8 positions matching TRBD2. J was trimmed by 3 bases and V by 5 bases; bases with no gene match: 7. The CDR3 is made up of 15 amino acids. Germline V CDR1 and CDR2: MNHEY, SVGEGT. This CDR3 is CASSTRGGETDTQYF. The CDR3 nucleotides read TGTGCCAGCAGTACCCGGGGGGGAGAGACAGATACGCAGTATTTT.

The V and J genes are TRBV24-1 and TRBJ2-2; either TRBD1 or TRBD2 may supply D (5 bases each). V was pared by 9 bases and J by 4 bases, with 14 bases between. This CDR3 has 14 amino acids. Germline loops: CDR1 KGHDR, CDR2 SFDVKD. The CDR3 loop reads CATGSSGGTGELFF. In DNA, the CDR3 is TGTGCCACCGGCTCGAGTGGGGGCACCGGGGAGCTGTTTTTT.

The rearrangement uses TRBV9 and TRBJ1-3; D may be TRBD1 (6 bases). CDR1 and CDR2 from the germline V gene are SGDLS and YYNGEE. This CDR3 spans 14 amino acids. V was clipped by 4 bases and J by 3 bases, with 11 bases between them. The CDR3 sequence: CASSPADSGNTIYF. As DNA, the CDR3 is TGTGCCAGCAGCCCAGCGGACAGTGGAAACACCATATATTTT.

The chain uses TRBV27 and TRBJ2-7; D tentatively reads TRBD1 or TRBD2 (5 bases each). The CDR3 is 12 amino acids. Trimming removed 3 bases from V and 5 bases from J, with 8 bases in between. CDR1 and CDR2 from the germline V gene are MNHEY and SMNVEV (reference sequence). The CDR3 protein is CASSFRGDEQYF. The CDR3 DNA sequence: TGTGCCAGCAGTTTTCGAGGGGACGAGCAGTACTTC.

This chain uses TRBV2 with TRBJ2-5, with D unresolved. The germline gives CDR1 SNHLY, CDR2 FYNNEI. The CDR3 has 12 amino acids. Trimming removed 4 bases at V and 3 bases at J, with 6 bases between. CDR3 residues: CASSVLEETQYF. In DNA form, the CDR3 reads TGTGCCAGCAGTGTTTTAGAAGAGACCCAGTACTTC.

CDR3 bases: TGCGCCAGCAGCCAAGAGCAGTTTAGCAATCAGCCCCAGCATTTT. This encodes CASSQEQFSNQPQHF. The J gene is TRBJ1-5, the V gene TRBV4-1; D not resolved. Germline CDR1 and CDR2: MGHRA and YSYEKL. CDR3 length equals 15 residues. Trimming shortened V by 0 bases and J by 0 bases, and 6 bases separated the two germline ends.

The chain has TRBV7-9 and TRBJ1-3; 9 bases agree with TRBD1. Germline assignment: CDR1 SEHNR and CDR2 FQNEAQ (reference sequence). The J segment lost 1 base and the V segment lost 1 base, leaving 5 bases of the junction unmatched. The CDR3 spans 17 residues. The CDR3 reads CASSLGPGQGSGNTIYF. The CDR3 nucleotides read TGTGCCAGCAGCTTAGGCCCGGGACAGGGATCTGGAAACACCATATATTTT.

The table lists this clone with a count of one. This chain links TRBV6-2 or TRBV6-3 with TRBJ2-3; 7 nucleotides match TRBD1. This CDR3 region has 15 residues. V trimming: 6 bases; J trimming: 2 bases; junction bases outside the gene matches: 8. The germline V gene encodes CDR1 MNHEY and CDR2 SVGEGT. Here the CDR3 reads CASSPRGRFTDTQYF. As DNA, the CDR3 is TGTGCCAGCAGCCCTAGGGGGCGGTTCACAGATACGCAGTATTTT.

This rearrangement joins TRBV4-2 to TRBJ1-1; D gene ambiguous. V lost 0 bases, J lost 7 bases, and 12 bases lay in between. Germline values: CDR1 LGHNA, CDR2 YNFKEQ. CDR3 length equals 14 residues. The CDR3 sequence is CASSQEGWGVEAFF. In DNA, the CDR3 is TGTGCCAGCAGCCAAGAAGGGTGGGGAGTTGAAGCTTTCTTT.

The chain employs TRBV5-4 and TRBJ2-7; D perhaps matches TRBD1 (6 bases). CDR1 and CDR2 (germline): SGHNT, YYREEE (reference sequence). The V end was cut by 4 bases, the J end by 0 bases, with 14 bases between. CDR3 length equals 15 residues. The CDR3 spells CASSGPTGSSYEQYF. CDR3 in DNA: TGTGCCAGCAGCGGGCCGACAGGCAGCTCCTACGAGCAGTACTTC.

The gene calls are TRBV10-3 and TRBJ1-5, with 7 positions matching TRBD1. The length of the CDR3 is 15 residues. Trimming at V came to 0 bases and at J to 5 bases, leaving 4 bases not matched to a gene. CDR1 is ENHRY and CDR2 is SYGVKD in the germline V gene. CDR3 coding DNA: TGTGCCATCAGTGAGTCCCGGGACAGTTATCAGCCCCAGCATTTT. The encoded protein is CAISESRDSYQPQHF.

This chain links TRBV27 with TRBJ2-7, with 10 positions matching TRBD1. The CDR3 is made up of 14 amino acids. From germline, CDR1 is MNHEY and CDR2 SMNVEV (reference sequence). J lost 4 bases, V lost 6 bases, and 6 bases had no gene match. CDR3 bases: TGTGCCAGCAGCCGACAGGGGGCGGGGTACGAGCAGTACTTC. Amino acids: CASSRQGAGYEQYF.